The clone carrying this T cell receptor beta chain showed up many times. The junction had 8 bases not matched to a gene; V was cut back by 6 bases and J by 6 bases. Germline V lookup: CDR1 DFQATT, CDR2 SNEGSKA (reference sequence). The CDR3 is 14 amino acids. This sample stems from a study of regulatory T cells in long-lasting Graves disease. To make TCR beta libraries, researchers used iRepertoire HTBI primers and Arm-PCR of CDR3 regions. A single record per CDR3 protein comes from TCRdb applying MiXCR to the multiplex PCR reads. The table shows 450,000 to 500,000 distinct CDR3 sequences, with roughly 16% occurring only once. Time point described: newly diagnosed GD, antithyroid drugs for less than 3 months. Preparation of the TCR library used RNA extracted from PBMCs. The same data also went into a second study, on T cells in Graves' hyperthyroidism and ophthalmopathy.

The origin of this receptor is a man in his forties or fifties with Graves disease. This chain links TRBV20-1 with TRBJ2-1; 10 bases line up with TRBD2. This material consisted of peripheral blood mononuclear cells (PBMCs), taken at new diagnosis, from a patient treated with antithyroid drugs. The CDR3 sequence is CSAAGTSAFNEQFF. The CDR3 DNA is TGCAGTGCCGCCGGGACTAGCGCCTTCAATGAGCAGTTCTTC.